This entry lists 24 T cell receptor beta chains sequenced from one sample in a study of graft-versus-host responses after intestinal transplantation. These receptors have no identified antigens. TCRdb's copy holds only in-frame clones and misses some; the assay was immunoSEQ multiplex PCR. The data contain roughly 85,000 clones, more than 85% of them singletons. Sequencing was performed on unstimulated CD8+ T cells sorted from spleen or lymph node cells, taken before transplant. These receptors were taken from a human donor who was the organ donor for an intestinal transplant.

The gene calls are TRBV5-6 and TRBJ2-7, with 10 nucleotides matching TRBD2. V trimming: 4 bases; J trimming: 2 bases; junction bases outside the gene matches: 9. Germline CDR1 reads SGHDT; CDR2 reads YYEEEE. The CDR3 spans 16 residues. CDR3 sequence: CASSNGGLADPYEQYF. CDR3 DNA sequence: TGTGCCAGCAGCAATGGAGGACTAGCGGATCCCTACGAGCAGTACTTC.

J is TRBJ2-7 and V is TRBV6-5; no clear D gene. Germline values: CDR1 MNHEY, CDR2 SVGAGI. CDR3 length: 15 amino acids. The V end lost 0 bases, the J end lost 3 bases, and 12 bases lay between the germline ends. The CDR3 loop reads CASSYSNLDRYEQYF. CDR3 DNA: TGTGCCAGCAGTTACTCGAATCTAGATCGCTACGAGCAGTACTTC.

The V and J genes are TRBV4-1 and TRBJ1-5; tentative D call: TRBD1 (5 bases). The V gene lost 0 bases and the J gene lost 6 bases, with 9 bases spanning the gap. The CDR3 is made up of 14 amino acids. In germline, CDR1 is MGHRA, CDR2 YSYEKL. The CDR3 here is CASSQERGSQPQHF. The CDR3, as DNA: TGCGCCAGCAGCCAAGAAAGGGGTTCTCAGCCCCAGCATTTT.

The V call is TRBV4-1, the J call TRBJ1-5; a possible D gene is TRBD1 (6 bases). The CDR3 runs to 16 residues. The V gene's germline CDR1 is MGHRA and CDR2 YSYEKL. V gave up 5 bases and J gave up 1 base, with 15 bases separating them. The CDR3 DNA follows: TGCGCCAGCAGCACCCTACAGGGTAGCAGCAATCAGCCCCAGCATTTT. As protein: CASSTLQGSSNQPQHF.

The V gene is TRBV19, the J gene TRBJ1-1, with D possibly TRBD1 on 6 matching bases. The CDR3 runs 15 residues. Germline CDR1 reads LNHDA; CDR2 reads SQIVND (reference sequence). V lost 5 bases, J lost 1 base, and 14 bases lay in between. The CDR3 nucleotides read TGTGCCAGTAGTGTCGACAGGCTCGGGAACACTGAAGCTTTCTTT. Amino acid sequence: CASSVDRLGNTEAFF.

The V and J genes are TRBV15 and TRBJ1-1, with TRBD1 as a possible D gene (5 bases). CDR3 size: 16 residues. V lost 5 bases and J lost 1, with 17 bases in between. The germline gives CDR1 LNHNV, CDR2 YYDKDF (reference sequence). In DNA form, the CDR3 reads TGTGCCACCAGCCCTCAAGAACCGGGACCGAACACTGAAGCTTTCTTT. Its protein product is CATSPQEPGPNTEAFF. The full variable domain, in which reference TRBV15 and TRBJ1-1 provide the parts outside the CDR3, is DAMVIQNPRYQVTQFGKPVTLSCSQTLNHNVMYWYQQKSSQAPKLLFHYYDKDFNNEADTPDNFQSRRPNTSFCFLDIRSPGLGDTAMYLCATSPQEPGPNTEAFFGQGTRLTVV.

The CDR3 nucleotides read TGTGCTAGTGGATGGACAGGGGAAGCTTTCTTT. Protein: CASGWTGEAFF. The chain links TRBV12-5 to TRBJ1-1; the match to TRBD1 covers 8 bases. Trimming took 6 bases from V and 8 from J; bases not matched to a gene: 2. Germline V CDR1 and CDR2: LGHNT, FRNRAP. The CDR3 is made up of 11 amino acids. Based on the CDR3 plus reference TRBV12-5 and TRBJ1-1, the full variable domain is DARVTQTPRHKVTEMGQEVTMRCQPILGHNTVFWYRQTMMQGLELLAYFRNRAPLDDSGMPKDRFSAEMPDATLATLKIQPSEPRDSAVYFCASGWTGEAFFGQGTRLTVV.

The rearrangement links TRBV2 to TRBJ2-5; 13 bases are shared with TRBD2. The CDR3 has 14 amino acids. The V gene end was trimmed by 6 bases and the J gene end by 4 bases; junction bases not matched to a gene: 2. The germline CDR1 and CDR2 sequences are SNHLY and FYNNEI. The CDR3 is CASRGLAGRETQYF. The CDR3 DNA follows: TGTGCCAGCAGGGGACTAGCGGGGAGAGAGACCCAGTACTTC.

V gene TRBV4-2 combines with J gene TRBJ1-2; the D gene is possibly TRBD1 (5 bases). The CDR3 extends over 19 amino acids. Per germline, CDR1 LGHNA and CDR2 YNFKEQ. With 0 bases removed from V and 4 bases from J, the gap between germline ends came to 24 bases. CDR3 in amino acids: CASSQEGVAPFMNIYGYTF. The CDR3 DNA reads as TGTGCCAGCAGCCAAGAGGGGGTTGCCCCATTTATGAATATCTATGGCTACACCTTC.

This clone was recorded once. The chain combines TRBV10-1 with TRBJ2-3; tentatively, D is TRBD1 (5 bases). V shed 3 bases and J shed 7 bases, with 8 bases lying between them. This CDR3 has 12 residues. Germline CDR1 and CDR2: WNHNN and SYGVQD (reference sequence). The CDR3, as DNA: TGCGCCAGCAGTGATAGGGGATATACGCAGTATTTT. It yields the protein CASSDRGYTQYF.

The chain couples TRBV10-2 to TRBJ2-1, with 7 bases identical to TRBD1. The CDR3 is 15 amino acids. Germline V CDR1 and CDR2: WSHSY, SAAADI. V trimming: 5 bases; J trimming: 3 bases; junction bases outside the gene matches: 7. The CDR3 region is CASSSEGAYYNEQFF. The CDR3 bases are TGCGCCAGCAGTTCCGAGGGGGCCTACTACAATGAGCAGTTCTTC.

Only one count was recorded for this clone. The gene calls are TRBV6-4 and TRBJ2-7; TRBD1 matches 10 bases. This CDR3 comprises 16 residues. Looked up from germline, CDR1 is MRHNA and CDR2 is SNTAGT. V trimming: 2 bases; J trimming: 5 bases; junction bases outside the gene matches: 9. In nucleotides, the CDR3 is TGTGCCAGCAGTGACACACCGACAGGGGGCCTAGACGAGCAGTACTTC. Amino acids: CASSDTPTGGLDEQYF.

The CDR3 DNA is TGTGCCAGCAGCCTAGACAACTACAATGAGCAGTTCTTC. It encodes CASSLDNYNEQFF. The chain couples TRBV7-3 to TRBJ2-1; D gene uncertain. The germline V gene has CDR1 SGHTA and CDR2 FQGTGA. The CDR3 is 13 amino acids. Trimming took 5 bases from V and 3 from J, leaving 8 bases between them.

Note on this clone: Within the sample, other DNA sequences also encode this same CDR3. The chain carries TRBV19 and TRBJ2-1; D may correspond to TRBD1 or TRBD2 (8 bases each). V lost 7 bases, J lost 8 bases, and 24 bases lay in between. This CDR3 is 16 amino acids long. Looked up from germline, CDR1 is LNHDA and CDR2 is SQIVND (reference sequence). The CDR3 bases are TGTGCCAGTACCCCGGGGGGGACAGGTTTTATCGATGAGCAGTTCTTC. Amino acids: CASTPGGTGFIDEQFF. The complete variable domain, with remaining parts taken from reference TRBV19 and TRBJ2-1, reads DGGITQSPKYLFRKEGQNVTLSCEQNLNHDAMYWYRQDPGQGLRLIYYSQIVNDFQKGDIAEGYSVSREKKESFPLTVTSAQKNPTAFYLCASTPGGTGFIDEQFFGPGTRLTVL.

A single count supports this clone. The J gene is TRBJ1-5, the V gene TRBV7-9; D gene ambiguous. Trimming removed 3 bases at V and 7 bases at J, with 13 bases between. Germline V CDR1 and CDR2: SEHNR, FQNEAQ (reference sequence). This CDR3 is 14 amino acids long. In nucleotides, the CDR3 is TGTGCCAGCAGCTTTGTGAGACCTCAGCAGCCCCAGCATTTT. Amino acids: CASSFVRPQQPQHF. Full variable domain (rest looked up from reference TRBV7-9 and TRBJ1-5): DTGVSQNPRHKITKRGQNVTFRCDPISEHNRLYWYRQTLGQGPEFLTYFQNEAQLEKSRLLSDRFSAERPKGSFSTLEIQRTEQGDSAMYLCASSFVRPQQPQHFGDGTRLSIL.

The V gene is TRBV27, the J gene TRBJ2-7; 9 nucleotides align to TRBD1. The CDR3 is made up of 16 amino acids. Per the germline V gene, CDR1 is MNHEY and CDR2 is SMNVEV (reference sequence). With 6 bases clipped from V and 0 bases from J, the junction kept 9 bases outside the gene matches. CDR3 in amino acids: CASSPGTGPYSYEQYF. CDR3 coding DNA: TGTGCCAGCAGCCCCGGGACAGGGCCCTACTCCTACGAGCAGTACTTC.

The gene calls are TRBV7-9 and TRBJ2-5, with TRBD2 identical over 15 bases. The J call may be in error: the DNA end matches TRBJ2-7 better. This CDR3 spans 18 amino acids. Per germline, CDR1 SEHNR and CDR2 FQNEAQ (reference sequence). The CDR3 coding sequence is TGTGCCAGCAGCTTTCCGGGACTAGCGGGAGGAATATACTACGAGCAGTACTTC. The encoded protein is CASSFPGLAGGIYYEQYF.

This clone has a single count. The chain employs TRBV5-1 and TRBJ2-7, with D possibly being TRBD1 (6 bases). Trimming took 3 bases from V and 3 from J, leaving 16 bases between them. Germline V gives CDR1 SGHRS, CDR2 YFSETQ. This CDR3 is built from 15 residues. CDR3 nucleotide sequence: TGCGCCAGCAGCTCCGTCAGGGGATTAGACTACGAGCAGTACTTC. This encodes CASSSVRGLDYEQYF.

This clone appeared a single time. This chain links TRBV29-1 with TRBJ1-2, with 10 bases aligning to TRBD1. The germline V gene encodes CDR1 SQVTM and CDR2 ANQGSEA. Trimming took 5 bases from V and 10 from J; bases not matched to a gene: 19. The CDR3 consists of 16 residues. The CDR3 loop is CSVTGHNDRGRGSYTF. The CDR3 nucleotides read TGCAGCGTTACCGGTCATAACGACAGGGGGCGCGGGTCCTACACCTTC.

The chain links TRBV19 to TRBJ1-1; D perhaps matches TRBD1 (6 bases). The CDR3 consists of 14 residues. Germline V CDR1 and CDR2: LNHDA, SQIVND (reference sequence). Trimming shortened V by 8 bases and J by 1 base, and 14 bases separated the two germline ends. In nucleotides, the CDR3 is TGTGCCAGTCGCATCGGGGGGCCGAACACTGAAGCTTTCTTT. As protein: CASRIGGPNTEAFF.

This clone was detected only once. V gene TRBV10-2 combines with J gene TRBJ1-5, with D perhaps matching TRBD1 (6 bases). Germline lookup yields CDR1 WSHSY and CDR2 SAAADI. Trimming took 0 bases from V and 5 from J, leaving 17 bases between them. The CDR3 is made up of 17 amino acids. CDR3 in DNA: TGCGCCAGCAGTGAGTCGGGGGGGGCTGGTTTAGATCAGCCCCAGCATTTT. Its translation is CASSESGGAGLDQPQHF.

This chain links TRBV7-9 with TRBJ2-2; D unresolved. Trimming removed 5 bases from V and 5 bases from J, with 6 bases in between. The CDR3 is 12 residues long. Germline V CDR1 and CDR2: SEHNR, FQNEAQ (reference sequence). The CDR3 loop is CASSPITGELFF. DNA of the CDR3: TGTGCCAGCAGCCCCATAACCGGGGAGCTGTTTTTT.

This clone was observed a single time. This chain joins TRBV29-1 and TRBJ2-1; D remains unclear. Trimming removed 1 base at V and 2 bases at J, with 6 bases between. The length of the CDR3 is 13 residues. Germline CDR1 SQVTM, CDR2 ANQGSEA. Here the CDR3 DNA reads TGCAGCGTTGAAGTACAGCCCTACAATGAGCAGTTCTTC. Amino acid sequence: CSVEVQPYNEQFF.

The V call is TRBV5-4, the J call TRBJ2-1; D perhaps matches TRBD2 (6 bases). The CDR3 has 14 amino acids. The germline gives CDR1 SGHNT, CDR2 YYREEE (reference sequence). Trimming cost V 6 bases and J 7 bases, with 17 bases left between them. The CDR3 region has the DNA TGTGCCAGCAACGCGGGACTCGCAACGAATGAGCAGTTCTTC. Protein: CASNAGLATNEQFF.